The clone carrying this T cell receptor beta chain was seen more than once but under ten times. Its antigen remains unknown. The trim removed 3 bases at V and 8 bases at J, leaving 3 bases unmatched. From germline, CDR1 is SGHDT and CDR2 YYEEEE. This CDR3 has 14 residues. The data stem from a study of resident and recirculating memory T cells in vitiligo. Study overall: Samples were epidermis from two lesional and two nonlesional sites, plus PBMCs. Whole samples, not sorted cells, were homogenized and used for genomic DNA extraction. Overall study findings and caveats: Clonality differed among vitiligo lesions, with no unique dominant clone.

Anyone treated within the previous three months was excluded. The repertoire was sequenced with immunoSEQ multiplex PCR; TCRdb's copy has only in-frame clones and lacks some. In the table there are 55,000 to 75,000 clones, roughly nine tenths of which are singletons. This sequence was found in a male donor with vitiligo. This chain connects TRBV5-6 to TRBJ1-4; 11 bases line up with TRBD1. Sample: blood. The CDR3 spells CASSSDRGQEKLFF. Here the CDR3 DNA reads TGTGCCAGCAGCTCGGACAGGGGGCAAGAAAAACTGTTTTTT.